The source of this T cell receptor (beta chain) is a study of blood T cell repertoires in COVID-19 (dated by TCRdb to the early 2020s). Concerning the study at large: The collaborator samples originated in the United States, Italy and Spain and spanned the acute and convalescent phases of COVID-19. The prospective study material was composed of cDNA or gDNA derived from T cells, B-cell-depleted T cells, or PBMCs. The dataset comprised deeply sampled blood TCRbeta repertoires from subjects exposed to, actively infected with, or recovered from COVID-19. The repertoires were released in a freely available public database intended as a resource for research on the immune response to SARS-CoV-2. Samples were obtained from the ongoing ImmuneRACE study (first 160 participants) and from 1,200 or so subjects provided by 6 global collaborators. Sample metadata almost always included a de-identified subject ID, COVID-19 status, age in years and sex. Where available, HLA class I and class II types were obtained from metadata supplied by the sample provider rather than from assay-based typing.

TCRbeta CDR3 regions were amplified from genomic DNA using the immunoSEQ Assay, a bias-controlled multiplex PCR. Per the original workflow: The number of nucleated cells in each sample was estimated from the amplification of reference gene primers within the assay. To quantify the absolute abundance of each unique TCRbeta CDR3 rearrangement, sequence reads were collapsed and filtered. For each sample, productive Simpson clonality was calculated as the square root of Simpson's diversity index across productive rearrangements. Drawn from immuneACCESS, this table holds only the in-frame rearrangements with V and J called that TCRdb kept. Clones are partly lost; checked studies trace under half to an unresolved V gene and leave the rest unexplained. The V and J calls and the clone size are those of that table, but D and trimming were determined from the DNA. The sample table records fewer than 300,000 clones; 85% of these occur just once. Jointly, the top ten make up roughly 2.6% of the sample.

Overall results and qualifications from the work: How much clinical and demographic metadata was included differed by source and by participant, and the metadata was provided uncurated.

CDR1 and CDR2 are drawn from the germline V gene: SGHTA, FQGTGA. Between the V and J ends, shortened by 4 bases and 5 bases respectively, the junction contains 20 bases. Reading from cysteine to phenylalanine, the CDR3 counts 16 amino acids. CDR3 DNA only is kept here, 48 bases in frame from base 1. Participants in the prospective study were aged 18 to 89 years, lived in under 30 United States geographic areas, and enrolled through a virtual design. In the prospective study, cohorts were assigned on the basis of participant-reported clinical history obtained from a screening survey and a study questionnaire. ImmuneRACE Cohort 3 recovered participants were defined by two consecutive negative NP/OP PCR tests, healthcare professional clearance, or symptom resolution. In the prospective study, whole blood, serum and a nasopharyngeal or oropharyngeal swab were collected from each participant by mobile phlebotomists. Prospective study participants could optionally give additional blood draws and questionnaires over a roughly 2-month period. Before DNA extraction, prospective study blood samples were shipped either frozen or at room temperature.

About this clone: This clone's antigen is unknown. No base qualities exist here, and no much larger clone lies one base off it.

The V and J genes are TRBV7-3 and TRBJ2-5, with TRBD1 tentatively as D gene (6 bases match). This clonotype originated in a woman in her fifties or sixties who had recovered from COVID-19. The sample consisted of PBMCs or T cells enriched from blood (not recorded which). The DNA reads TGTGCCAGCAGCTACGCCGCAGGGGCCGCCCGGGAGACCCAGTACTTC. Translated, it reads CASSYAAGAARETQYF. This CDR3, with the reference TRBV7-3 and TRBJ2-5 proteins standing in past its ends, gives the full variable domain GAGVSQTPSNKVTEKGKYVELRCDPISGHTALYWYRQSLGQGPEFLIYFQGTGAADDSGLPNDRFFAVRPEGSVSTLKIQRTERGDSAVYLCASSYAAGAARETQYFGPGTRLLVL.